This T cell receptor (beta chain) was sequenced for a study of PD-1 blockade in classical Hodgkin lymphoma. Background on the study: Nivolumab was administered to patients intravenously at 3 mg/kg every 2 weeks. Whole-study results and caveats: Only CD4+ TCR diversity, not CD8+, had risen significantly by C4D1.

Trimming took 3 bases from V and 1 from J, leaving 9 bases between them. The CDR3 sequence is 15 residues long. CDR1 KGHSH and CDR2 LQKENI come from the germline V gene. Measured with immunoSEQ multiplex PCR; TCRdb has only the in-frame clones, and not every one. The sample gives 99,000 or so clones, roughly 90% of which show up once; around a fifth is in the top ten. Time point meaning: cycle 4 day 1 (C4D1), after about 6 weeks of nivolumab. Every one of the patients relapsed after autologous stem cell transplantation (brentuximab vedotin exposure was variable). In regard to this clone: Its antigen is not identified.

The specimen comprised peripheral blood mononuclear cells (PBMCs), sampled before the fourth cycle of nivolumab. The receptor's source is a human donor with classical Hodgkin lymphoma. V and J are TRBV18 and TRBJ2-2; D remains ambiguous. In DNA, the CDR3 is TGTGCCAGCTCACCCCGGTGGCAGAACACCGGGGAGCTGTTTTTT. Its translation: CASSPRWQNTGELFF.